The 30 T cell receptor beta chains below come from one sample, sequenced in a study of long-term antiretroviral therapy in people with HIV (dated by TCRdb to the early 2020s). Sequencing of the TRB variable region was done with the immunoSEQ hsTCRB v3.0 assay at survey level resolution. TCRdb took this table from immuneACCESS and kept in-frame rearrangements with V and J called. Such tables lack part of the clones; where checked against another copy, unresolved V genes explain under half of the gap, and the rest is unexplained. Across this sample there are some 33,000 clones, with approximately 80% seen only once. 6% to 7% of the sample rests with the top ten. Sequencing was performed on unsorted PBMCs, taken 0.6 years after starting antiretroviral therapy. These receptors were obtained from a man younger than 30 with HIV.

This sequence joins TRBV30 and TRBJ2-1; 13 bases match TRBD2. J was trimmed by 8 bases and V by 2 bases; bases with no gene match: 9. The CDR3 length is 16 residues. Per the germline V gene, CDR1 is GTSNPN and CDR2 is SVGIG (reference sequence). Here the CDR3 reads CAWSFQTSGRLYEQFF. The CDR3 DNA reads TGTGCCTGGAGTTTTCAGACTAGCGGGAGGTTATATGAGCAGTTCTTC.

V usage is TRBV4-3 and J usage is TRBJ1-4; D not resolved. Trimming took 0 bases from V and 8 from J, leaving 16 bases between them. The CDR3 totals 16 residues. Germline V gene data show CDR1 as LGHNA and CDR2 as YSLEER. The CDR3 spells CASSQDNANSGEKLFF. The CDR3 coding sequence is TGCGCCAGCAGCCAAGATAACGCCAATTCCGGAGAAAAACTGTTTTTT.

The CDR3 DNA reads as TGTGCCAGCAGTCCCGGGACAAACTACGAGCAGTACTTC. Translated, it gives CASSPGTNYEQYF. The chain links TRBV27 to TRBJ2-7; a possible D gene is TRBD1 (6 bases). The V end lost 5 bases, the J end lost 3 bases, and 11 bases lay between the germline ends. The length of the CDR3 is 13 residues. Germline V gene lookup returns CDR1 MNHEY and CDR2 SMNVEV (reference sequence).

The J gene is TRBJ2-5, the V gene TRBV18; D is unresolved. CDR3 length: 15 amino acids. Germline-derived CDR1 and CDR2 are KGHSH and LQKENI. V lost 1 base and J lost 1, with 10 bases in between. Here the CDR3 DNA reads TGTGCCAGCTCACCACAAACAGCCAGCCAAGAGACCCAGTACTTC. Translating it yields CASSPQTASQETQYF.

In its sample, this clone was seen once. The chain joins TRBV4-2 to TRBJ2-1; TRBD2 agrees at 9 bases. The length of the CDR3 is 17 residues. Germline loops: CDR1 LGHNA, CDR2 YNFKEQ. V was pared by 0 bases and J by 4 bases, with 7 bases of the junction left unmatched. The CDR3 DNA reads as TGTGCCAGCAGCCAAGATGGAGGGCGGGAGGGATACAATGAGCAGTTCTTC. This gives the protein CASSQDGGREGYNEQFF.

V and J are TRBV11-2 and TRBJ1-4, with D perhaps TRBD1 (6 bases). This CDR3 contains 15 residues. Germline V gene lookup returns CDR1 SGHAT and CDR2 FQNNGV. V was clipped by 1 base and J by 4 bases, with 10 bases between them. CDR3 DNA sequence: TGTGCCAGCAGCTTAGCGGGGGCTGGTAATGAAAAACTGTTTTTT. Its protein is CASSLAGAGNEKLFF.

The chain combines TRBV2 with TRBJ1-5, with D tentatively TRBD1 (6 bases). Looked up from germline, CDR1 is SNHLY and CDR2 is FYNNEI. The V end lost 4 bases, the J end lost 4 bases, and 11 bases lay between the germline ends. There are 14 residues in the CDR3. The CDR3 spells CASSARQGNQPQHF. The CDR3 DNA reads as TGTGCCAGCAGTGCCCGGCAGGGGAATCAGCCCCAGCATTTT.

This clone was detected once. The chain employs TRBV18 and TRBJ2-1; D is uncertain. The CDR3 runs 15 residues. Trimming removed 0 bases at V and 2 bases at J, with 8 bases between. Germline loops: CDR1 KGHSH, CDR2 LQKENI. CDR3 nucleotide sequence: TGTGCCAGCTCACCACCGGATACGCCCTACAATGAGCAGTTCTTC. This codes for CASSPPDTPYNEQFF.

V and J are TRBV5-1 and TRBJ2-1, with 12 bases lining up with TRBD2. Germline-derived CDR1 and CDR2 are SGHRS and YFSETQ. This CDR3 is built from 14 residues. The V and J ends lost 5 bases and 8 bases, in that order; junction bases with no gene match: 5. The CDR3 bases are TGCGCCAGCAGATTTTGGACTAGCGGGGATGAGCAGTTCTTC. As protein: CASRFWTSGDEQFF.

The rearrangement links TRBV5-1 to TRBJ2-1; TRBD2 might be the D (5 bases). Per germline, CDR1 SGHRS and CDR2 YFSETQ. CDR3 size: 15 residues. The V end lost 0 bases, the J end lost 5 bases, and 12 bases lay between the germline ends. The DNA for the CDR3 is TGCGCCAGCAGCTTGGTAATGGGAGAACACAATGAGCAGTTCTTC. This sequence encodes CASSLVMGEHNEQFF.

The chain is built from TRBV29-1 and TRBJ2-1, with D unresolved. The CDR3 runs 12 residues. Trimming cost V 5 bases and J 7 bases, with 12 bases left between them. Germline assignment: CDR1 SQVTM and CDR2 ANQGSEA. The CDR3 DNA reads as TGCAGCGTTTATATTAGTAGGAATGAGCAGTTCTTC. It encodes CSVYISRNEQFF.

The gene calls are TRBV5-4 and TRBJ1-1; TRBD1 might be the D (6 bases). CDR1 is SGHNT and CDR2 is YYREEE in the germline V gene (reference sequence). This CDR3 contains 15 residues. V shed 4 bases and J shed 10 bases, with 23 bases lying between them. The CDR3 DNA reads TGTGCCAGCAGCCCGGACAGAGGTCCTAATAGGTTAGCTTTCTTT. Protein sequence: CASSPDRGPNRLAFF.

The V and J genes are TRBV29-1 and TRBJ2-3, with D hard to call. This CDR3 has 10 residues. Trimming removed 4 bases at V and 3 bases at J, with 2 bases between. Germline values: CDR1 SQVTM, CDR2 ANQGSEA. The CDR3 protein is CSVGTDTQYF. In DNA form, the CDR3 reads TGCAGCGTTGGGACAGATACGCAGTATTTT.

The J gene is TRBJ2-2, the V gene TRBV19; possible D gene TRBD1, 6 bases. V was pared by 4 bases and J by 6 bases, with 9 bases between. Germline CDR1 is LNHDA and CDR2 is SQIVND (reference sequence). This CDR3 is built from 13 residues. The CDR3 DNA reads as TGTGCCAGTAGTAAAGGGGGAGCCGGGGAGCTGTTTTTT. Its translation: CASSKGGAGELFF.

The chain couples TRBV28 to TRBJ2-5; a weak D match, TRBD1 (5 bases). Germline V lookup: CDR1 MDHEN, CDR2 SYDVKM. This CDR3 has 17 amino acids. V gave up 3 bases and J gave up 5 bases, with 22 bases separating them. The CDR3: CASSFQTALWASETQYF. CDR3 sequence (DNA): TGTGCCAGCAGTTTCCAGACAGCCCTGTGGGCGTCGGAGACCCAGTACTTC. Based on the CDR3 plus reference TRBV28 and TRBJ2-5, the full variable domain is DVKVTQSSRYLVKRTGEKVFLECVQDMDHENMFWYRQDPGLGLRLIYFSYDVKMKEKGDIPEGYSVSREKKERFSLILESASTNQTSMYLCASSFQTALWASETQYFGPGTRLLVL.

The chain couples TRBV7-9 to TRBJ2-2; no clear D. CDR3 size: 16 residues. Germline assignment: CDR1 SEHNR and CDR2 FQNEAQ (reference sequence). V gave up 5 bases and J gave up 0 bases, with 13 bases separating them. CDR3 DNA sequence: TGTGCCAGCAGCCCGCTTGGCGGATCGAACACCGGGGAGCTGTTTTTT. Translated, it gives CASSPLGGSNTGELFF.

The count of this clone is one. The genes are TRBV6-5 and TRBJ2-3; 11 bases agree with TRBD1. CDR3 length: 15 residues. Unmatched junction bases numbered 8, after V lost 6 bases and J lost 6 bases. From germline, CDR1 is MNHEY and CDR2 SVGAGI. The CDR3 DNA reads TGTGCCAGCAGCCCTGGACAGGGGGCCGGGGATACGCAGTATTTT. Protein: CASSPGQGAGDTQYF.

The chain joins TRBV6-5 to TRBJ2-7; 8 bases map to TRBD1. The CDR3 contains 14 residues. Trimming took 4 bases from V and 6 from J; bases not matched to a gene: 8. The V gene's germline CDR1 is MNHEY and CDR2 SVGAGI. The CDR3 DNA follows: TGTGCCAGCAGTTCGGACAGGGAGCTCGTCGAGCAGTACTTC. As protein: CASSSDRELVEQYF.

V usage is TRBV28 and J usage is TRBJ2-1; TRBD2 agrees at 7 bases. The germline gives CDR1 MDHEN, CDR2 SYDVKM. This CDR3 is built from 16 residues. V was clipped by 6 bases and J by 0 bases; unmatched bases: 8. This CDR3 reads CASRPAGSSSYNEQFF. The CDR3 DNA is TGTGCCAGCAGACCAGCGGGATCGAGCTCCTACAATGAGCAGTTCTTC.

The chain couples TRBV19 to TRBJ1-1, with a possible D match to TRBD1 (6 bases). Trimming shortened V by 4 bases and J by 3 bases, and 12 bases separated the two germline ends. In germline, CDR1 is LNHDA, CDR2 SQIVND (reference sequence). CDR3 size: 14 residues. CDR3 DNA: TGTGCCAGTAGTACACAGGGTTGGTACACTGAAGCTTTCTTT. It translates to CASSTQGWYTEAFF.

The CDR3 bases are TGTGCCAGCAGCTTAAGGGCAGGACTAGGTATGACGAATGGCTACACCTTC. This codes for CASSLRAGLGMTNGYTF. The chain is built from TRBV7-2 and TRBJ1-2; D is unclear. V lost 2 bases to trimming and J lost 6 bases, with 22 bases between them. In germline, CDR1 is SGHTA, CDR2 FQGNSA. The length of the CDR3 is 17 residues.

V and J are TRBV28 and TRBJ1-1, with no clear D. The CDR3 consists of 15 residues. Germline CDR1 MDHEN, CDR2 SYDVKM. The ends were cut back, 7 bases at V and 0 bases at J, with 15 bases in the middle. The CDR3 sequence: CASIPLGSMNTEAFF. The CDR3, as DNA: TGTGCCAGCATCCCTTTGGGGTCGATGAACACTGAAGCTTTCTTT.

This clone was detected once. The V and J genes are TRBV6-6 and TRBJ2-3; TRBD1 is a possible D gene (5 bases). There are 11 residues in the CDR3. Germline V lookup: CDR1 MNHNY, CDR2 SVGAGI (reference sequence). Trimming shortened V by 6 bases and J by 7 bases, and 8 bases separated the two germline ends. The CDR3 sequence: CASSSGYTQYF. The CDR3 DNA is TGTGCCAGCAGCTCAGGGTATACGCAGTATTTT.

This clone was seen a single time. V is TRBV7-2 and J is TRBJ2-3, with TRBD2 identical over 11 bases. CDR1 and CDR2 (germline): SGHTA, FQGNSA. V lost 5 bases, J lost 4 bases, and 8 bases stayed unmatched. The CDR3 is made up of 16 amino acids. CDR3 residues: CASSLRVAGGADTQYF. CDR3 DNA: TGTGCCAGCAGCCTAAGGGTAGCGGGAGGGGCAGATACGCAGTATTTT.

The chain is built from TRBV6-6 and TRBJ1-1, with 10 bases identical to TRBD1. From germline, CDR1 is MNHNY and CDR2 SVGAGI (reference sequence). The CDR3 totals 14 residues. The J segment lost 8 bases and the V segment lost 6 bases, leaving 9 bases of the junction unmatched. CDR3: CASRDVDRGQEAFF. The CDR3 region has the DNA TGTGCCAGCAGAGACGTTGACAGGGGGCAGGAAGCTTTCTTT.

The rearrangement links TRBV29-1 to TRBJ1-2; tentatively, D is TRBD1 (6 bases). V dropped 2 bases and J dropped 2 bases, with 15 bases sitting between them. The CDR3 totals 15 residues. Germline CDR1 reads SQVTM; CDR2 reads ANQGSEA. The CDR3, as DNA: TGCAGCGTTGAATACTCGGGACACCTGAACTATGGCTACACCTTC. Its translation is CSVEYSGHLNYGYTF.

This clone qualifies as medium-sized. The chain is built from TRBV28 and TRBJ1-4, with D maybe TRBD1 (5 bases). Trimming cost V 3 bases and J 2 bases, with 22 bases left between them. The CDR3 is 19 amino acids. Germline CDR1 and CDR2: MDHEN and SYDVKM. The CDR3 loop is CASSLYFAGELATNEKLFF. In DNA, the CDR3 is TGTGCCAGCAGTTTGTATTTTGCGGGGGAGTTGGCGACTAATGAAAAACTGTTTTTT. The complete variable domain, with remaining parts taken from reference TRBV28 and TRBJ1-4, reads DVKVTQSSRYLVKRTGEKVFLECVQDMDHENMFWYRQDPGLGLRLIYFSYDVKMKEKGDIPEGYSVSREKKERFSLILESASTNQTSMYLCASSLYFAGELATNEKLFFGSGTQLSVL.

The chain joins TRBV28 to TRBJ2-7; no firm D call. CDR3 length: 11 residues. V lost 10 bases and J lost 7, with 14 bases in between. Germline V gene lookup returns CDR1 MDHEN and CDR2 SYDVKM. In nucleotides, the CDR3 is TGTGCCACCATTAGGGCCGGGGAGCAGTACTTC. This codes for CATIRAGEQYF.

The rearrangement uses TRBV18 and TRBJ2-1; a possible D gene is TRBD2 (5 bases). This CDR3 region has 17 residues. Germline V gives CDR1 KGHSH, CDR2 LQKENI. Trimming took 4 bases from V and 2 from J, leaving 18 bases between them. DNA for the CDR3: TGTGCCAGCTCACTATCCAGGCCGGAGGTCCCCTACAATGAGCAGTTCTTC. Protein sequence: CASSLSRPEVPYNEQFF.

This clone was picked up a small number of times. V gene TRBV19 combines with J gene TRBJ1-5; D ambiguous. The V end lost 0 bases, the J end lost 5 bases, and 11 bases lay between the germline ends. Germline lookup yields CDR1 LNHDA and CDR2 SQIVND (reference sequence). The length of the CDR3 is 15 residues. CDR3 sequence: CASSIDHEGYQPQHF. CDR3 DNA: TGTGCCAGTAGTATAGATCATGAGGGATATCAGCCCCAGCATTTT.